The sequence of this TCR beta chain was determined in a study of a mutant IDH1 vaccine in newly diagnosed glioma (dated by TCRdb to about 2021). General notes on the study: Eight vaccinations were administered to patients in weeks 1, 3, 5, 7, 11, 15, 19 and 23, corresponding to visits V03 through V10. Six visits were used for peripheral blood collection: V03 (baseline), V05, V07, V10, V12 and V13. Longitudinal TCRB deep sequencing was done for some 26 treated patients, wherever samples were available for exploratory analyses. Prior to enrollment, patients had been given standard therapy consisting of radiotherapy alone, temozolomide alone, or radiochemotherapy with temozolomide, with the combination given to most patients. Vaccination started 4-6 weeks after radiotherapy alone, or was given together with temozolomide cycles in the groups whose treatment included chemotherapy. Of the 30 to 35 treated patients, approximately 60% were male and approximately 38% were female, and a mean age of around 40 years was recorded. Broad study findings and their caveats: Availability determined which PBMC samples were chosen for TCRB deep sequencing. Immune responses induced by the vaccine were seen in over 90% of patients across multiple MHC alleles. The authors stated that sample limitations prevented analyses of patient blood samples from being reproduced. No apparent relationship was observed between pseudoprogression and alterations in the top peripheral T cell clonotypes detected by TCRB sequencing.

The sample's time point label, decoded: week 23, last vaccination. Each vaccine dose was 300 ug of a 20-mer mutant IDH1 peptide in Montanide, given subcutaneously with topical imiquimod. Donors had newly diagnosed WHO grade 3 or 4 IDH1-mutant astrocytomas with loss of nuclear ATRX. The samples were drawn from NOA16, a multicentre, single-arm, open-label phase I trial in Germany that tested a mutant IDH1 peptide vaccine in humans for the first time. The DNeasy Blood and Tissue Kit was used to extract genomic DNA from EDTA blood for TCRB sequencing. Of note for this clone: Its antigen specificity is not known. Base qualities are not provided; no much larger clone lies one nucleotide away.

At the junction V is shortened by 4 bases and J by 4 bases; bases outside the gene matches: 10. According to the germline V gene, CDR1 reads LGHNA and CDR2 reads YSLEER. The CDR3 numbers 16 residues from cysteine through phenylalanine. The entry retains the CDR3 DNA only, 48 bases that are in frame from base 1. Libraries were made using the immunoSEQ multiplex PCR assay. Rearranged TCR beta chain sequences were amplified with the hsTCRB Kit following the manufacturer's protocol. Sequencing of TCRB libraries was carried out on an Illumina MiSeq. As for the original processing: The proprietary platform of the kit vendor was used for demultiplexing, trimming and gene mapping. TCRdb carries this immuneACCESS record with in-frame sequences only. Its versions omit some clonotypes, under half of them owing to an unresolved V gene in the studies checked, with the rest unexplained. D and trimming come from the DNA, and the V and J calls and clone size come from that table. The sample data list tens of thousands of clones, and approximately 80% of these were observed just once. 5% to 6% of the sample is taken by the ten largest.

The input for sequencing was PBMCs, taken from a glioma patient whose treatment included an IDH1 peptide vaccine. The chain employs TRBV4-3 and TRBJ1-1; 9 bases in between match TRBD1. This receptor was obtained from a middle-aged man with glioma. The nucleotides are TGCGCCAGCAGCCGAAAACAGGGGGCGTTTAGCACTGAAGCTTTCTTT. This yields the protein CASSRKQGAFSTEAFF.